This section outlines one T cell receptor (beta chain) sequence together with its context. The V and J ends lost 3 bases and 0 bases, in that order; junction bases with no gene match: 1. CDR1 SGHRS and CDR2 YFSETQ come from the germline V gene. The CDR3 totals 16 residues. This table comes from immunoSEQ multiplex PCR, and its TCRdb copy is limited to in-frame clones, with some not included. The sample includes some 80,000 clones, approximately 85% seen only once; the top ten take around a tenth. These data originate in a study of blood T cell repertoires in COVID-19. The clonotype originates from a man aged 50-60 years with COVID-19, enrolled during active disease. This chain uses TRBV5-1 with TRBJ2-1; 12 positions agree with TRBD2. The specimen was peripheral blood. The CDR3 sequence: CASSSGLAGSYNEQFF. CDR3 in DNA: TGCGCCAGCAGCTCGGGACTAGCGGGCTCCTACAATGAGCAGTTCTTC. Looking up the rest from reference TRBV5-1 and TRBJ2-1 gives the full variable domain: KAGVTQTPRYLIKTRGQQVTLSCSPISGHRSVSWYQQTPGQGLQFLFEYFSETQRNKGNFPGRFSGRQFSNSRSEMNVSTLELGDSALYLCASSSGLAGSYNEQFFGPGTRLTVL.